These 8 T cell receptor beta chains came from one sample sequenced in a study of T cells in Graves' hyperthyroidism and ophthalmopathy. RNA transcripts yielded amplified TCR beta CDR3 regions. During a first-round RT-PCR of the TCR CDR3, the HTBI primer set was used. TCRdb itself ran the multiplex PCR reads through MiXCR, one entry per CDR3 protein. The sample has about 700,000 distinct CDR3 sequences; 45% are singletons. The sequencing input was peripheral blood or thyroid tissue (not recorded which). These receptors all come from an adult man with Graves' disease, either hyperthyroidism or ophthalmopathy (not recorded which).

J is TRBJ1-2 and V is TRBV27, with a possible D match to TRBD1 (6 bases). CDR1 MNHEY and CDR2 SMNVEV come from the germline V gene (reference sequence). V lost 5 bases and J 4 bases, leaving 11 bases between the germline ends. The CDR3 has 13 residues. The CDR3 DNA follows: TGTGCCAGCAGTCGACAGGAGACCTATGGCTACACCTTC. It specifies CASSRQETYGYTF.

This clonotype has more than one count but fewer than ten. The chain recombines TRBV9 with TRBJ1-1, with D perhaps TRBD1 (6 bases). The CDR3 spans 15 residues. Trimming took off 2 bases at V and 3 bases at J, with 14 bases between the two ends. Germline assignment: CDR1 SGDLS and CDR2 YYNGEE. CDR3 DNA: TGTGCCAGCAGCGTGGAGGGGGGTTGGGACACTGAAGCTTTCTTT. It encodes CASSVEGGWDTEAFF.

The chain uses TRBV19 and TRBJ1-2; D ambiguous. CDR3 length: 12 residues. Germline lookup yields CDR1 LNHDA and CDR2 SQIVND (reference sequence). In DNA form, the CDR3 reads TGTGCATCAGGAGTATCTAACTATGGCTACACCTTC. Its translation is CASGVSNYGYTF.

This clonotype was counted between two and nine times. CDR3 in DNA: TGTGCCAGCAGTTACTCGACGGGCAGGGGCGGCCAGCATTTT. This translates into CASSYSTGRGGQHF. This sequence joins TRBV13 and TRBJ1-5; D possibly corresponds to TRBD1 (6 bases). Germline V gene data show CDR1 as PRHDT and CDR2 as FYEKMQ (reference sequence). CDR3 length equals 14 residues. V was shortened by 6 bases and J by 12 bases, with 21 bases between the two germline ends.

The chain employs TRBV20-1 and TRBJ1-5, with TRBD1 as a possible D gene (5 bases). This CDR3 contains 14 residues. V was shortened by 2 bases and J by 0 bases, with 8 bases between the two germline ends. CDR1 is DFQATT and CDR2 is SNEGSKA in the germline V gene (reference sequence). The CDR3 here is CSARQGNSNQPQHF. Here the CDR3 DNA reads TGCAGTGCTAGACAGGGCAATAGCAATCAGCCCCAGCATTTT.

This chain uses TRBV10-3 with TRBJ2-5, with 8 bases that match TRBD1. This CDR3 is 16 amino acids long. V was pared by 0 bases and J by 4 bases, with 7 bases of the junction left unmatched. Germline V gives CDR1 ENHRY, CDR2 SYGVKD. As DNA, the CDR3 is TGTGCCATCAGTGAGTCGCCCAGGGGGCGAGGAGAGACCCAGTACTTC. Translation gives CAISESPRGRGETQYF.

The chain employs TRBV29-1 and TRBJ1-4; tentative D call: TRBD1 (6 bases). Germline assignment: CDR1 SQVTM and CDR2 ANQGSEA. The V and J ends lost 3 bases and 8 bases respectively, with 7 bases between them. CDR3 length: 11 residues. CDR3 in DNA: TGCAGCGTTGACAGGGGCGAAAAACTGTTTTTT. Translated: CSVDRGEKLFF.

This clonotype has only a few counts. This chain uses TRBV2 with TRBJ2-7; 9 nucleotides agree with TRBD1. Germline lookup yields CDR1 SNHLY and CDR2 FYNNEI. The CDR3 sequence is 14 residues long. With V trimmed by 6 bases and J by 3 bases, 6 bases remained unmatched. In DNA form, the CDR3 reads TGTGCCAGCAGGGGCTGGACAGGGGTCTACGAGCAGTACTTC. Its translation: CASRGWTGVYEQYF.